This TCR beta chain was sequenced for a study of blood T cells in healthy people across ages. General study results and limits: Possibly, changes in expanded clonotypes were confounded because donor CMV status was unknown.

Primers used in a second PCR of about 7 to 11 cycles were a sample-barcoded 5' primer and a J-beta primer mix. Each single sample gave us at least 2.5 million CDR3-containing paired-end reads. TCRdb redid the calling of the 5' RACE reads with MiXCR, one entry per CDR3 protein. The sample includes 750,000 to 1,000,000 distinct CDR3 sequences, about 28% of them seen just once. The ends lost 0 bases at V and 9 bases at J; junction bases unmatched: 12. The CDR3 extends over 16 amino acids. Germline lookup yields CDR1 DFQATT and CDR2 SNEGSKA (reference sequence). This clonotype showed up many times. The antigen remains undetermined. A further study also used this sample, focusing on T cells of mothers and their children. That paper states: It was related mother-child pairs that showed slightly higher overlap than unrelated pairs, without reaching significance.

Source material: blood. The sequence derives from a woman in her thirties or forties in good health. The rearrangement joins TRBV20-1 to TRBJ1-5, with 9 positions matching TRBD1. This chain's CDR3 is CSARDAQGAQNGPQHF. The CDR3, as DNA: TGCAGTGCTAGAGATGCACAGGGGGCGCAAAATGGGCCCCAGCATTTT.